This T cell receptor beta chain was profiled in a study of cytomegalovirus exposure and HLA in healthy donors. The V gene's germline CDR1 is ENHRY and CDR2 SYGVKD. The CDR3 sequence is 23 residues long. The V end lost 3 bases, the J end lost 0 bases, and 33 bases lay between the germline ends. The PCR had 60 Vbeta and 13 Jbeta primers. The assay was immunoSEQ multiplex PCR, and TCRdb's table has in-frame clones only and misses some. The sample shows fewer than 250,000 clones, more than 65% of them seen only once. This chain joins TRBV10-3 and TRBJ2-1; D is possibly TRBD1 (6 bases). Sequencing was done on a sample of PBMCs. This clonotype was sampled from a young woman in good health and CMV-seropositive. DNA for the CDR3: TGTGCCATCAGTGACCTGGACAGCCCCCCCGAAGGAGACACCAGATTCTCCTACAATGAGCAGTTCTTC. Protein product: CAISDLDSPPEGDTRFSYNEQFF.